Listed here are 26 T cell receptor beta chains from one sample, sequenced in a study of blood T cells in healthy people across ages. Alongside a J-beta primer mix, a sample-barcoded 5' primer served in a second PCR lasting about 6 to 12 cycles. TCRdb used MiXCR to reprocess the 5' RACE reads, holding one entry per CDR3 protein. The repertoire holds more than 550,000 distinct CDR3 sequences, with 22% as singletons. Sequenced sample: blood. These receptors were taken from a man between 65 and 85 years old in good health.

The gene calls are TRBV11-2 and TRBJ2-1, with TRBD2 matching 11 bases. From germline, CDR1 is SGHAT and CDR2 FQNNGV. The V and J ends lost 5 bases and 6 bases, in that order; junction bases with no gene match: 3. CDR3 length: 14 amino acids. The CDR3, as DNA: TGTGCCAGCAGCCGACTAGCGGGATCCAATGAGCAGTTCTTC. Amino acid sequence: CASSRLAGSNEQFF.

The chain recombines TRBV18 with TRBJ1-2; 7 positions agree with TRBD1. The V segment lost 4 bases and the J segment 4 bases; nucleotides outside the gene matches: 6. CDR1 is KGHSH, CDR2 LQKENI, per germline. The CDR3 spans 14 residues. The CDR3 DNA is TGTGCCAGCTCACAGGGACAGCTCTCCTATGGCTACACCTTC. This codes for CASSQGQLSYGYTF. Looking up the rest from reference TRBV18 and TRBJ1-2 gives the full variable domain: NAGVMQNPRHLVRRRGQEARLRCSPMKGHSHVYWYRQLPEEGLKFMVYLQKENIIDESGMPKERFSAEFPKEGPSILRIQQVVRGDSAAYFCASSQGQLSYGYTFGSGTRLTVV.

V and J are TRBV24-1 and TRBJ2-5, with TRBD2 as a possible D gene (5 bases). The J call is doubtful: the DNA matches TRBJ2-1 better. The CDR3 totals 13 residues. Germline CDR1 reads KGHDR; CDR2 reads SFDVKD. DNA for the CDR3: TGTGCCACCAGTGAGGAGGCAACCGATGAGCAGTTCTTC. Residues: CATSEEATDEQFF.

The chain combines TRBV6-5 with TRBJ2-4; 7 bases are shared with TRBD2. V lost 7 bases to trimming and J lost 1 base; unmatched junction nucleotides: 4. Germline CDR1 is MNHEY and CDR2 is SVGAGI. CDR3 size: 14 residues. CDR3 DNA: TGTGCCAGCACTGACGGGGGGGCCAAAAACATTCAGTACTTC. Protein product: CASTDGGAKNIQYF.

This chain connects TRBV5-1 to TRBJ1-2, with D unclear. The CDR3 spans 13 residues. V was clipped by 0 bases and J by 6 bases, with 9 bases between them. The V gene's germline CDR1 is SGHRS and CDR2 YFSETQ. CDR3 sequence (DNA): TGCGCCAGCAGCTTGGTAAGCAGCGATGGCTACACCTTC. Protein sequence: CASSLVSSDGYTF.

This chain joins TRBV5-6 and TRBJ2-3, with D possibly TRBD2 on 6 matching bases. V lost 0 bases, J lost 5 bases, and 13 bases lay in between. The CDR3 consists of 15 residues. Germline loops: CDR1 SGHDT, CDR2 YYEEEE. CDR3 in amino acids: CASSLGSGEEDTQYF. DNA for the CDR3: TGTGCCAGCAGCTTGGGGTCCGGGGAGGAAGATACGCAGTATTTT.

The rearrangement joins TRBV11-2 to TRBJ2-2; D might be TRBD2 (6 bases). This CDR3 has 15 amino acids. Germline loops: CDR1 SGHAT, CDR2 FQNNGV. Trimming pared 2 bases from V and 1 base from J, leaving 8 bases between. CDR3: CASSLMGGNTGELFF. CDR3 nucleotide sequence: TGTGCCAGCAGCTTAATGGGGGGGAACACCGGGGAGCTGTTTTTT.

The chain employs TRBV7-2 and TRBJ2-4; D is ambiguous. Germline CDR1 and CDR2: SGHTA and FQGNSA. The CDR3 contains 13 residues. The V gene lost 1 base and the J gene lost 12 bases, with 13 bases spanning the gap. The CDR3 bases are TGTGCCAGCAGCTTAGAGAGTAGCAAGGGTCAGTACTTC. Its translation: CASSLESSKGQYF.

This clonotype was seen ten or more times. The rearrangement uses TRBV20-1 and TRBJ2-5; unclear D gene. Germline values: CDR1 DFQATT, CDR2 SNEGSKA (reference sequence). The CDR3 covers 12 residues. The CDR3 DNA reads TGCAGCGCTGGTGGCTTACAAGAGACCCAGTACTTC. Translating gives CSAGGLQETQYF.

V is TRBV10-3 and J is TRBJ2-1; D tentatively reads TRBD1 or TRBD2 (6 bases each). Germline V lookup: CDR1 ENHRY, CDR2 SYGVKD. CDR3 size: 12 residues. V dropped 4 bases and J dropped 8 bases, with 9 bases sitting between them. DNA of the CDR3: TGTGCCATCAGTGGAGGGGGGCATGAGCAGTTCTTC. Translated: CAISGGGHEQFF.

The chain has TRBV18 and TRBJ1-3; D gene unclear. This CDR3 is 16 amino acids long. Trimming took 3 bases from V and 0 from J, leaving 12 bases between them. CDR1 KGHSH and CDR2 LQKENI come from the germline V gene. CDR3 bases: TGTGCCAGCTCACCGTTTGAGGGATTCTCTGGAAACACCATATATTTT. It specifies CASSPFEGFSGNTIYF. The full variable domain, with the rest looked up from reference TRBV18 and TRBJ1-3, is NAGVMQNPRHLVRRRGQEARLRCSPMKGHSHVYWYRQLPEEGLKFMVYLQKENIIDESGMPKERFSAEFPKEGPSILRIQQVVRGDSAAYFCASSPFEGFSGNTIYFGEGSWLTVV.

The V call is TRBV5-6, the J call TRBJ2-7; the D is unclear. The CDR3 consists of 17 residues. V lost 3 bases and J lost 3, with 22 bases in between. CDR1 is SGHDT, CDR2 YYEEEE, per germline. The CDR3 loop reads CASSSYRLGSRFYEQYV. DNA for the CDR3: TGTGCCAGCAGCTCATACAGATTGGGCAGTAGGTTCTACGAGCAGTACGTC.

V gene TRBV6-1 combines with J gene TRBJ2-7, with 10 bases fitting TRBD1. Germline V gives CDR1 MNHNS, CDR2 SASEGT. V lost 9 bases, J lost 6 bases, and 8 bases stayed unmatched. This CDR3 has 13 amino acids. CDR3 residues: CASCAGTGVEQYF. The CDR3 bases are TGTGCCAGTTGTGCGGGGACAGGGGTCGAGCAGTACTTC.

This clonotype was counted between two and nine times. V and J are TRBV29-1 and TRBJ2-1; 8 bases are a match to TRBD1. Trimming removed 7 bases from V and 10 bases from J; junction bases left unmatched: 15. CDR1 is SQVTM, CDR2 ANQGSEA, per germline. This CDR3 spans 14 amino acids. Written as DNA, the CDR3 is TGCAGCGCCGGGACAGGTACTCGGGGAGTGGAGCAGTTCTTC. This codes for CSAGTGTRGVEQFF.

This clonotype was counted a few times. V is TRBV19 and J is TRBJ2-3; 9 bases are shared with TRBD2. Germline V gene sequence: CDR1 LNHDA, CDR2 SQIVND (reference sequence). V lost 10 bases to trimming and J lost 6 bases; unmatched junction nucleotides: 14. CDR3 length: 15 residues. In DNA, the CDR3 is TGTGCCACCGGCCACGGCGGGGGGGCCTTTGATACGCAGTATTTT. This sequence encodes CATGHGGGAFDTQYF. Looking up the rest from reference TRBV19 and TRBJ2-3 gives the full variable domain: DGGITQSPKYLFRKEGQNVTLSCEQNLNHDAMYWYRQDPGQGLRLIYYSQIVNDFQKGDIAEGYSVSREKKESFPLTVTSAQKNPTAFYLCATGHGGGAFDTQYFGPGTRLTVL.

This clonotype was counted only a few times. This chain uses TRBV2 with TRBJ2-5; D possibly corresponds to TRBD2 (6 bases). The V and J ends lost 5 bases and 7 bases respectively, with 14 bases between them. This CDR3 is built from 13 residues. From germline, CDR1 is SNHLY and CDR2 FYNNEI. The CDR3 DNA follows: TGTGCCAGCAGTAGCCTAGCGCCAAGGACCCAGTACTTC. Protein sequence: CASSSLAPRTQYF.

CDR3 DNA: TGTGCCAGCAGCCCAGAGGGATGGGGACAGGGTGTATCCTACGAGCAGTACTTC. This codes for CASSPEGWGQGVSYEQYF. This chain joins TRBV7-2 and TRBJ2-1; 9 bases fit TRBD1. TRBJ2-7 matches the DNA end more closely, so the J call is doubtful. The CDR3 is made up of 18 amino acids. CDR1 and CDR2 (germline): SGHTA, FQGNSA.

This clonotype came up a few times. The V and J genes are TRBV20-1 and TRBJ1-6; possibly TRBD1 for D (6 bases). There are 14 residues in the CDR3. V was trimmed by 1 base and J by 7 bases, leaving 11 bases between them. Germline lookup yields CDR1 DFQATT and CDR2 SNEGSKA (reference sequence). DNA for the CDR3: TGCAGTGCTAGAGTCACAGGGCTAAATTCACCCCTCCACTTT. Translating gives CSARVTGLNSPLHF.

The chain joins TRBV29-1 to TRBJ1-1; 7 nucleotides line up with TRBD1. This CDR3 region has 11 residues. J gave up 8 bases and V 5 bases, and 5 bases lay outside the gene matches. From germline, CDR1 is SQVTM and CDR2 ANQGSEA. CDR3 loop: CSVRTGREAFF. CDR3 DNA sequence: TGCAGCGTTCGGACAGGACGGGAAGCTTTCTTT.

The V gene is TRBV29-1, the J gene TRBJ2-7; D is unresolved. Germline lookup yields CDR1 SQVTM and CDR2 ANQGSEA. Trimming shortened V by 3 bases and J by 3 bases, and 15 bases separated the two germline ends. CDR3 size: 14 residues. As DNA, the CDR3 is TGCAGCGTTGACCCCCGGGCTCCTGACTACGAGCAGTACTTC. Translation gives CSVDPRAPDYEQYF.

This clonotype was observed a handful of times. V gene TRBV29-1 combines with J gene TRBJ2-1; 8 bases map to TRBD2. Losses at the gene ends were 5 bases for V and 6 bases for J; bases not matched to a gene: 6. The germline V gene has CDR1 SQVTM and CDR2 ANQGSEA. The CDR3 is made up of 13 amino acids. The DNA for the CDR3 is TGCAGCGTTCAAGCGGGAGATGGCAATGAGCAGTTCTTC. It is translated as CSVQAGDGNEQFF.

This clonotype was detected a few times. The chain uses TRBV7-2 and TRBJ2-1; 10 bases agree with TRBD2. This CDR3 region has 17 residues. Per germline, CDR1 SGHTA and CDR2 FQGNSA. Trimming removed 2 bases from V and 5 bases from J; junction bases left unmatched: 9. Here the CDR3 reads CASSLRTSGIPDNEQFF. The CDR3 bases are TGTGCCAGCAGCTTACGGACTAGCGGTATCCCCGACAATGAGCAGTTCTTC.

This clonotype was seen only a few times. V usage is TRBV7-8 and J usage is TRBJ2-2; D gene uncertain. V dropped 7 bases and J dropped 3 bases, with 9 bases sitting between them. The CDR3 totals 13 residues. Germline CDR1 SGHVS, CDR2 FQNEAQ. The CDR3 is CASTLVHTGELFF. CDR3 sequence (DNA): TGTGCCAGCACCCTGGTCCACACCGGGGAGCTGTTTTTT.

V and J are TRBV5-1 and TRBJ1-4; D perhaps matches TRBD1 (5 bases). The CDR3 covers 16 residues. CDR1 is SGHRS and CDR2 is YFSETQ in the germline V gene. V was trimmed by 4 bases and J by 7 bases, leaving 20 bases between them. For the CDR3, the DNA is TGCGCCAGCAGCCCGGGCGGGGATCGGGGCTTTGAAAAACTGTTTTTT. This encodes CASSPGGDRGFEKLFF.

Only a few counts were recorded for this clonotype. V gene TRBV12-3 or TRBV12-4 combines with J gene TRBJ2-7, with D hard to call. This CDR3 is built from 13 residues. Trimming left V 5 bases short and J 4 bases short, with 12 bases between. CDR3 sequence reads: CASSPNSRYEQYF. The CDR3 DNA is TGTGCCAGCAGTCCCAATAGCCGTTACGAGCAGTACTTC.

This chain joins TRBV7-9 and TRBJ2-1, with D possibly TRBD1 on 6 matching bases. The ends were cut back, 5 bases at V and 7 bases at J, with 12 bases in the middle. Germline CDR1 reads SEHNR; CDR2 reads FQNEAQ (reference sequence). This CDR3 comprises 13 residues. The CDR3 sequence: CASSRTERNEQFF. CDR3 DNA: TGTGCCAGCAGCCGGACAGAGAGGAATGAGCAGTTCTTC. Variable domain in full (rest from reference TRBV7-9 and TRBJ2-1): DTGVSQNPRHKITKRGQNVTFRCDPISEHNRLYWYRQTLGQGPEFLTYFQNEAQLEKSRLLSDRFSAERPKGSFSTLEIQRTEQGDSAMYLCASSRTERNEQFFGPGTRLTVL.